This TCR beta chain was recorded in a study of identical twins listed by TCRdb under 2016. A note on the overall study: The study deep-sequenced TCR alpha and beta repertoires from monozygotic twins, unrelated adults of various ages and cord blood to test whether fetal clonotypes persist. To rule out contamination, the twin experiments were replicated at different times with different library preparation protocols. Results the study describes overall, beyond this receptor: Abundant cord blood beta clonotypes carried fewer insertions; young adult naive repertoires showed a weaker similar trend, while memory repertoires showed none. In monozygotic twins, out-of-frame TCR alpha sharing was systematically underestimated by recombination models, although the models agreed with sharing between unrelated individuals. Out-of-frame TCR alpha sequences shared between twins showed an excess of low generation-probability sequences compared with coincidental sharing between unrelated individuals. Because the same donors could not be followed over many years, the conclusions relied on cross-sectional statistical analysis. Zero-insertion analyses could be partly confounded by invariant T cells such as MAIT and iNKT, although diverse VJ usage argued against such confounding for most clonotypes. Excess twin sharing in beta out-of-frame sequences was weaker because fewer shared sequences lowered the signal-to-noise ratio.

The CDR3 sequence holds 17 residues, the cysteine and phenylalanine included. The kept DNA is CDR3 alone, 51 bases in frame from the first base. CDR1 and CDR2, per the germline V gene, are SGHVS and FQNEAQ. A distance of 15 bases separates the germline ends of V and J, which lose 2 bases and 1 base respectively. Notes on this clonotype: Its antigen target is currently unknown. The input lacks base qualities; no much larger clone sits a single base away.

Library method: 5' RACE. The run used an Illumina HiSeq 2000. Template switching introduced a universal primer binding site; the final cDNA contained a unique molecular identifier, enabling accurate counting of TCR cDNA molecules. Specific primers in the conserved constant-segment region were used to synthesize first-strand cDNA for TCR alpha and beta chains. Each cDNA library was double barcoded, with a SMART-Mk sample barcode plus Illumina barcodes, to control for contamination. Two successive PCR steps introduced TruSeq adapter sequences along with Illumina sample barcodes. Sequencing of the TCR alpha and beta cDNA libraries was done on the Illumina HiSeq platform using custom primers. The paper's data handling went like this. Raw reads were processed with MiGEC to extract unique molecular identifiers, and MiXCR was used to determine CDR3 positions. Recombination models were inferred per individual with the repgenHMM and IGoR tools using an EM algorithm. The tcR package in R was used for shared clonotype analysis, with sharing normalized by the product of cloneset sizes. To study raw recombination without the effects of thymic and clonal selection, out-of-frame nonproductive sequences were analyzed. TCRdb reworked the public reads: Q25 trimming with fastp, MiXCR clone assembly, productive beta chains retained. Records with the same CDR3 protein are collapsed into one entry carrying the most frequent genes and DNA. The V and J calls, along with clone size, are taken from TCRdb and not from the paper's own processing. In this sample the table shows about 720,000 distinct CDR3 sequences, roughly 20% of which occur a single time. The top ten clones comprise around 12% of the sample.

Only healthy Caucasian donors were included. Three pairs of female monozygotic twins, all aged roughly 18 to 29 years, were included in the twin cohort. Peripheral blood mononuclear cells were the source from which RNA for the TCR libraries was isolated. Separately, the same data were catalogued under a study of T cells expressing NK-cell markers. Per that second paper: In sorted CD3+CD56+NKG2C+, CD3+CD56+NKG2C- and CD3+CD56-NKG2C+ T-cell subsets from several donors, TCR beta-chain repertoires were profiled. Among the eight sequenced donors, only one was HCMV-seronegative, while the other seven were HCMV-seropositive. In several experiments an anti-gammadeltaTCR antibody was added to restrict sorting to alphabetaTCR-expressing T cells. In roughly six donors, the dominant CD3+CD56+NKG2C+ clonotypes were among the top 10 CD8+ clonotypes and accounted for roughly 1.0-8% of CD8+ T cells. Those dominant clonotypes were again the most abundant among CD3+CD56-NKG2C+ cells in a handful of donors, at about 28.3-65%. Whether the expanded NKG2C-expressing T cell clones were specific for HCMV antigens remained unclear. The study sequenced eight donors, all healthy volunteers chosen at random: three men and five women. HCMV serostatus was determined by detecting HCMV-specific IgG in serum with a commercial ELISA kit. For six donors, bulk peripheral blood T-cell repertoires were also sequenced from unsorted PBMC. MIGEC handled demultiplexing of the reads and grouping by UMI, while MiTCR was used to assemble and quantify clonotypes. Only TCR cDNA sequences supported by at least two reads were kept to exclude erroneous sequences. Downstream repertoire analysis used the tcR package, and clonotypes were matched across fractions by CDR3 nucleotide sequence plus V segment. VDJmatch was used to annotate antigen specificity against VDJdb, with one amino acid substitution in CDR3 allowed.

Sequencing input: PBMCs. The V gene is TRBV7-8 and the J gene is TRBJ2-1; the D gene cannot be resolved beyond TRBD1 or TRBD2, each matching 6 bases. The TCR comes from a woman between 18 and 29 years old in good health. The nucleotides read TGTGCCAGCAGCTTAAGGGGGGACTTCCTTTCCTACAATGAGCAGTTCTTC. Its coded protein is CASSLRGDFLSYNEQFF.